This entry lists 10 T cell receptor beta chains sequenced from one sample in a study of post-analysis software for immune sequencing data. Findings and caveats of the study: Compared with controls, patients had more of roughly five TRBV segments, including TRBV5-6, TRBV5-1 and TRBV20-1.

Unique molecular identifiers were built into the TCR beta cDNA libraries. MiXCR, applied by TCRdb to the PCR reads, yields one record per CDR3 protein. The sample records roughly 400,000 distinct CDR3 sequences, roughly 38% being singletons. No antigen has been assigned to these receptors. Input material: blood. Source of these receptors: a girl aged 2 to 9 with multiple sclerosis.

This clonotype was found a few times. The V and J genes are TRBV7-9 and TRBJ2-7; 7 positions agree with TRBD1. The CDR3 length is 15 residues. Trimming took 1 base from V and 2 from J; bases not matched to a gene: 5. Germline CDR1 and CDR2: SEHNR and FQNEAQ (reference sequence). CDR3 residues: CASSLGGTVTYEQYF. The CDR3 DNA sequence: TGTGCCAGCAGCTTAGGGGGGACAGTAACCTACGAGCAGTACTTC.

The table lists this clonotype with a few counts. The chain links TRBV10-3 to TRBJ2-7, with 12 positions matching TRBD2. Germline V gene sequence: CDR1 ENHRY, CDR2 SYGVKD. This CDR3 comprises 19 residues. V lost 3 bases to trimming and J lost 0 bases; unmatched junction nucleotides: 12. CDR3 loop: CAISEAPGLAGPSSYEQYF. The CDR3 DNA is TGTGCCATCAGTGAAGCACCGGGACTAGCGGGCCCTAGCTCCTACGAGCAGTACTTC.

The chain links TRBV18 to TRBJ2-3; 14 bases match TRBD2. The CDR3 loop spans 15 amino acids. With V trimmed by 6 bases and J by 4 bases, 3 bases remained unmatched. Per the germline V gene, CDR1 is KGHSH and CDR2 is LQKENI. For the CDR3, the DNA is TGTGCCAGCTCCCCGGGACTAGCGGGAGCAGATACGCAGTATTTT. Translation: CASSPGLAGADTQYF.

This chain joins TRBV28 and TRBJ2-5; TRBD2 agrees at 7 bases. The V gene's germline CDR1 is MDHEN and CDR2 SYDVKM. The V gene end was trimmed by 2 bases and the J gene end by 1 base; junction bases not matched to a gene: 10. CDR3 length: 17 residues. The CDR3 protein is CASSLTERLAAQETQYF. CDR3 DNA: TGTGCCAGCAGTTTAACTGAGAGACTAGCCGCCCAAGAGACCCAGTACTTC. Variable domain in full (rest from reference TRBV28 and TRBJ2-5): DVKVTQSSRYLVKRTGEKVFLECVQDMDHENMFWYRQDPGLGLRLIYFSYDVKMKEKGDIPEGYSVSREKKERFSLILESASTNQTSMYLCASSLTERLAAQETQYFGPGTRLLVL.

The chain links TRBV6-5 to TRBJ1-5; a possible D gene is TRBD1 (5 bases). The CDR3 totals 18 residues. V shed 2 bases and J shed 0 bases, with 17 bases lying between them. Per germline, CDR1 MNHEY and CDR2 SVGAGI. CDR3 sequence reads: CASSYLPTGTDSNQPQHF. DNA of the CDR3: TGTGCCAGCAGTTACCTGCCCACCGGGACGGATAGCAATCAGCCCCAGCATTTT.

This clonotype was counted between two and nine times. V and J are TRBV4-3 and TRBJ2-1, with D unresolved. In germline, CDR1 is LGHNA, CDR2 YSLEER. CDR3 length equals 13 residues. Trimming pared 0 bases from V and 2 bases from J, leaving 2 bases between. The CDR3 sequence: CASSQETYNEQFF. In DNA, the CDR3 is TGCGCCAGCAGCCAAGAGACCTACAATGAGCAGTTCTTC.

This sequence joins TRBV7-9 and TRBJ2-1, with unresolved D. Germline assignment: CDR1 SEHNR and CDR2 FQNEAQ (reference sequence). V dropped 5 bases and J dropped 9 bases, with 17 bases sitting between them. The CDR3 covers 14 residues. The DNA of the CDR3 is TGTGCCAGCAGCCCACCCCAATCAGGCACTGAGCAGTTCTTC. This codes for CASSPPQSGTEQFF.

This clonotype was recorded many times. The J gene is TRBJ2-7, the V gene TRBV12-3 or TRBV12-4, with D tentatively TRBD1 (6 bases). CDR3 length: 14 amino acids. V was cut by 0 bases and J by 2 bases, with 8 bases left in between. CDR3 loop: CASSLAGATYEQYF. The DNA for the CDR3 is TGTGCCAGCAGTTTAGCGGGGGCGACCTACGAGCAGTACTTC.

The CDR3 is CSVTGQGSSYNEQFF. CDR3 DNA: TGCAGCGTCACCGGACAGGGTAGCTCCTACAATGAGCAGTTCTTC. V and J are TRBV29-1 and TRBJ2-1; TRBD1 matches 8 bases. After removal of 6 bases from V and 0 bases from J, the junction contained 7 bases not matched to a gene. The germline V gene has CDR1 SQVTM and CDR2 ANQGSEA. The CDR3 totals 15 residues.

This clonotype showed up just a few times. J is TRBJ2-7 and V is TRBV10-2; D may match TRBD1 or TRBD2 (5 bases each). Germline V gives CDR1 WSHSY, CDR2 SAAADI. The CDR3 is 13 residues long. Trimming took 2 bases from V and 2 from J, leaving 7 bases between them. CDR3 residues: CASSERGPYEQYF. The CDR3 nucleotides are TGCGCCAGCAGTGAGCGGGGACCCTACGAGCAGTACTTC.